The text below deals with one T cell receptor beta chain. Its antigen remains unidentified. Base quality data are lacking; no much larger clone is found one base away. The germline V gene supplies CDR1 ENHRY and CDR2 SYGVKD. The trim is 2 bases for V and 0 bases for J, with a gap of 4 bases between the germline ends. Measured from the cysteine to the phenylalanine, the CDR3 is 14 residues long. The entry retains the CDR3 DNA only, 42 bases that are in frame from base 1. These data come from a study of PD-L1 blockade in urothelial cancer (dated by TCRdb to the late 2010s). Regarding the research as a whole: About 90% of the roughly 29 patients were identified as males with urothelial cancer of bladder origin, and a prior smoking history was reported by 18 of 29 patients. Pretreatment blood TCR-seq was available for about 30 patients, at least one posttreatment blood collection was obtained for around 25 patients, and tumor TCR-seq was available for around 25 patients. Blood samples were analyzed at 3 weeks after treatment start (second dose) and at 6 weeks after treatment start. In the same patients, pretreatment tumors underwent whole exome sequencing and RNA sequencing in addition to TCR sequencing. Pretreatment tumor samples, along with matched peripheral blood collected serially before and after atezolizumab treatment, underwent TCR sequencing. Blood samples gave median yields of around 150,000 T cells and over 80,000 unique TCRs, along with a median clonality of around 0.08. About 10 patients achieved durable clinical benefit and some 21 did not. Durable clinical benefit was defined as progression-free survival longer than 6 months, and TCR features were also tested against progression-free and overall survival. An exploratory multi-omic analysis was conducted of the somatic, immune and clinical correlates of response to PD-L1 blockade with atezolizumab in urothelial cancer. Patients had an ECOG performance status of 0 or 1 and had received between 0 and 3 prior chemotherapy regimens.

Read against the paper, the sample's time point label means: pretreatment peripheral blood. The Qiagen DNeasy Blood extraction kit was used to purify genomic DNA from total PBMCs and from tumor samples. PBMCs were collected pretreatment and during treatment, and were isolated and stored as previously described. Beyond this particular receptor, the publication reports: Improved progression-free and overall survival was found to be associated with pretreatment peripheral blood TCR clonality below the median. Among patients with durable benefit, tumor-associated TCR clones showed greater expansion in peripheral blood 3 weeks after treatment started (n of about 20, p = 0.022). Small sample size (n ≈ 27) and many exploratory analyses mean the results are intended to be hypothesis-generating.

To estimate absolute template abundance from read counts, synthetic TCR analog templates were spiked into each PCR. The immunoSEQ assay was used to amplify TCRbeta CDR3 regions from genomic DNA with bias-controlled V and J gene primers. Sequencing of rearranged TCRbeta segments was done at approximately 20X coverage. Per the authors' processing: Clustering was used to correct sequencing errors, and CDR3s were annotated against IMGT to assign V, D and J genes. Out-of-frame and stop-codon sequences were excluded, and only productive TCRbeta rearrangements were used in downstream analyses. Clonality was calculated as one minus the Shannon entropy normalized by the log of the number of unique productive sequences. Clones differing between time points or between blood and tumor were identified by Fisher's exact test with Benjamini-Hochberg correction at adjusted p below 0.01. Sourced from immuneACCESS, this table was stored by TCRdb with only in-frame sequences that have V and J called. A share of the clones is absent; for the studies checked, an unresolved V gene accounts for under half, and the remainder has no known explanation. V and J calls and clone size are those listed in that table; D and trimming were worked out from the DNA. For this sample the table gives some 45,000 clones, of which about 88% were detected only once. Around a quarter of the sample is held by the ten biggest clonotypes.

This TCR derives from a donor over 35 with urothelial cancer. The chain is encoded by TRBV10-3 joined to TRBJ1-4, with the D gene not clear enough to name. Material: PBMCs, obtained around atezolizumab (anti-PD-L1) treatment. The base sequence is TGTGCCATCAGTGAGCCGGCAACTAATGAAAAACTGTTTTTT. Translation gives CAISEPATNEKLFF.